Following are 8 T cell receptor beta chains from one sample sequenced in a study of cytomegalovirus exposure and HLA in healthy donors. PCR used 60 Vbeta primers and 13 Jbeta primers. Assay: immunoSEQ multiplex PCR; the TCRdb copy retains only in-frame clones and omits some. The table includes fewer than 120,000 clones, more than 70% detected once. Sequencing was carried out using PBMCs. The origin of the receptors is a woman aged 60 to 75 in good health and CMV-seropositive.

V and J are TRBV6-5 and TRBJ2-1, with 7 bases lining up with TRBD2. The CDR3 runs to 16 residues. V was pared by 0 bases and J by 6 bases, with 8 bases of the junction left unmatched. Per the germline V gene, CDR1 is MNHEY and CDR2 is SVGAGI. The CDR3, as DNA: TGTGCCAGCAGTTACTCTGCGGGAGTGATCGCCAATGAGCAGTTCTTC. Encoded protein: CASSYSAGVIANEQFF.

The chain joins TRBV5-6 to TRBJ2-3; 10 nucleotides agree with TRBD1. Losses at the gene ends were 1 base for V and 6 bases for J; bases not matched to a gene: 2. The CDR3 runs to 14 residues. Germline CDR1 SGHDT, CDR2 YYEEEE. Here the CDR3 DNA reads TGTGCCAGCAGCTTGTGGGACAGGGGCGATACGCAGTATTTT. Protein product: CASSLWDRGDTQYF. Variable domain in full (rest from reference TRBV5-6 and TRBJ2-3): DAGVTQSPTHLIKTRGQQVTLRCSPKSGHDTVSWYQQALGQGPQFIFQYYEEEERQRGNFPDRFSGHQFPNYSSELNVNALLLGDSALYLCASSLWDRGDTQYFGPGTRLTVL.

V usage is TRBV10-3 and J usage is TRBJ2-7, with TRBD1 identical over 9 bases. The V gene's germline CDR1 is ENHRY and CDR2 SYGVKD. This CDR3 has 13 residues. V shed 5 bases and J 6 bases; nucleotides not matched to a gene: 5. The CDR3 here is CAISPTGGFEQYF. The CDR3, as DNA: TGTGCCATCAGTCCCACAGGGGGCTTCGAGCAGTACTTC.

The chain links TRBV28 to TRBJ2-2, with D tentatively TRBD2 (7 bases). Trimming stripped 10 bases from V and 2 bases from J, with 23 bases between. In germline, CDR1 is MDHEN, CDR2 SYDVKM. The CDR3 totals 17 residues. As DNA, the CDR3 is TGTGCCACCCTTTCCAGGGGTGGACTAGGCAACACCGGGGAGCTGTTTTTT. It specifies CATLSRGGLGNTGELFF.

V usage is TRBV2 and J usage is TRBJ2-1; D not resolved. Between the trimmed V and J ends, which lost 4 bases and 4 bases, there was a span of 14 bases. CDR3 length equals 15 residues. The germline CDR1 and CDR2 sequences are SNHLY and FYNNEI. The chain's CDR3 is CASSVLSPFYNEQFF. The CDR3 bases are TGTGCCAGCAGTGTACTTTCCCCTTTTTACAATGAGCAGTTCTTC. Full variable domain (missing parts from reference TRBV2 and TRBJ2-1): EPEVTQTPSHQVTQMGQEVILRCVPISNHLYFYWYRQILGQKVEFLVSFYNNEISEKSEIFDDQFSVERPDGSNFTLKIRSTKLEDSAMYFCASSVLSPFYNEQFFGPGTRLTVL.

This chain connects TRBV7-9 to TRBJ1-5; no clear D gene. The CDR3 has 12 residues. V shed 5 bases and J shed 9 bases, with 11 bases lying between them. In germline, CDR1 is SEHNR, CDR2 FQNEAQ (reference sequence). CDR3 region: CASSDYRAPQHF. For the CDR3, the DNA is TGTGCCAGCAGCGACTACCGGGCGCCCCAGCATTTT.

The chain uses TRBV19 and TRBJ2-1; TRBD2 agrees at 9 bases. The CDR3 length is 14 residues. Trimming at V came to 9 bases and at J to 6 bases, leaving 9 bases not matched to a gene. The germline V gene has CDR1 LNHDA and CDR2 SQIVND (reference sequence). The CDR3 reads CASRGSGRSNEQFF. CDR3 nucleotide sequence: TGTGCCAGCCGGGGGAGCGGGAGGAGCAATGAGCAGTTCTTC.

The rearrangement joins TRBV9 to TRBJ1-2; D possibly corresponds to TRBD1 (6 bases). The ends were cut back, 4 bases at V and 4 bases at J, with 20 bases in the middle. Per germline, CDR1 SGDLS and CDR2 YYNGEE. This CDR3 comprises 16 residues. Written as DNA, the CDR3 is TGTGCCAGCAGCAGCGTAGGTCCGGGACACAGCTATGGCTACACCTTC. Translating gives CASSSVGPGHSYGYTF.